The subject of this entry is one T cell receptor beta chain. The PCR contained 60 Vbeta and 13 Jbeta primers. The protocol was immunoSEQ multiplex PCR, while the TCRdb copy is restricted to in-frame clones and leaves out a portion. The data contain roughly 190,000 clones, 81% of them singletons. The data are from a study of cytomegalovirus exposure and HLA in healthy donors. Trimming stripped 4 bases from V and 7 bases from J, with 18 bases between. Germline CDR1 reads SGHRS; CDR2 reads YFSETQ. This CDR3 spans 15 amino acids. The sample consisted of PBMCs. The chain couples TRBV5-1 to TRBJ1-5, with a weak D call TRBD1 (6 bases). The TCR was taken from a man aged 35 to 55 in good health and CMV-seropositive. CDR3 sequence (DNA): TGCGCCAGCAGCCCTGAGGGGGGGAGGGGGCAGCCCCAGCATTTT. It translates to CASSPEGGRGQPQHF.